This T cell receptor beta chain was documented in a study of STAT5B mutations in CD4+ large granular lymphocyte leukemia (dated by TCRdb to between 2020 and 2023). Context from the whole study: Among healthy controls, the CDR3 'QG' motif was associated with a particular HLA allele. TCRbeta repertoires of CD4+ T-cell large granular lymphocyte leukemia patients were compared with those of healthy blood donors. Flow cytometry on FACSCanto II or FACSVerse showed that the purified fractions were more than 95% pure among lymphocytes. Study-level results and caveats: Each patient's main leukemic clonotypes were private, but 25% of these clonotypes showed up at low frequency in the non-leukemic repertoires of other patients. TRBV06-family usage was enriched among the top patient clones (8/27) compared with healthy controls (2/35). Data were not HLA-matched; higher clonality in CD4+ versus CD8+ T-LGLL could reflect the relatively small sample size. CD4-sorted patient repertoires appeared more clonal than healthy CD4+ repertoires, and this difference persisted after removing the putative leukemic clones.

Regarding this clone: Its antigen is not yet known. Base qualities were left out, and no much larger clone turns up one base away.

Buffy coats from 30 to 40 blood donors, supplied by the Finnish Red Cross blood service, were used as healthy controls. All TCR-sequenced material derived from peripheral blood: patient blood samples and healthy donor buffy coats. Peripheral blood mononuclear cells were isolated by Ficoll-Hypaque gradient centrifugation. For the healthy controls, CD4+ cells were obtained from buffy coats by magnetic purification. Genomic DNA was extracted with the Gentra Puregene Cell and Tissue kit and quantified on a Qubit 2.0 fluorometer. The CDR3, cysteine through phenylalanine, is 14 amino acids long. This entry keeps only the CDR3 DNA: 42 bases, framed from base 1. The junction shows trimming of 7 bases on V and 0 bases on J, plus 9 bases between the germline ends. The germline V gene gives CDR1 as MNHEY and CDR2 as SVGAGI. TCRbeta rearrangements were sequenced from genomic DNA using the immunoSEQ assay at survey resolution. As for the original processing: In the TCR sequencing data, the lowest productive clonotype frequency that could be detected was 2.59 x 10-5. Only productive TCRbeta rearrangements, meaning sequences that were complete and in-frame, were kept for the analyses. Sample clonality was computed as Simpson clonality in the immunoSEQ Analyzer version 3.0. Clones were grouped by frequency into very rare, small, medium, large (1-20%) or hyperexpanded (>20%) categories. OLGA 1.2.3 estimated generation probabilities, VDJtools produced V-gene circos plots, VDJdb was queried for specificities, and GLIPH identified CDR3 motifs. Here the immuneACCESS table is served through TCRdb, limited to in-frame sequences with V and J called. Missing clones are a known gap in these copies; in checked studies unresolved V genes cover under half, and the rest lacks a known reason. That table furnishes V, J and clone size, whereas the DNA furnished D and trimming. The sample table records around 26,000 clones; just under 75% of these occur just once. The ten largest make up roughly a tenth of the sample.

In this chain, TRBV6-5 is recombined with TRBJ1-4; 5 matching bases give a weak D call of TRBD1. The material sequenced was CD4+ T cells from blood buffy coats. The receptor's source is a human donor in good health. The DNA reads as follows: TGTGCCAGCAAGTCACAGGCAACTAATGAAAAACTGTTTTTT. This encodes CASKSQATNEKLFF.